This T cell receptor (beta chain) emerged from a study of blood T cell repertoires in COVID-19. Sequencing used immunoSEQ multiplex PCR; TCRdb keeps in-frame clones, though not all of them. The sample includes about 42,000 clones, approximately 73% of them seen just once. Sequencing input: peripheral blood. This TCR was sampled from a man older than 75 with acute or convalescent COVID-19.

CDR3 coding DNA: TGTGCCAGCAGCAGGGACAGTTTCTATGGCTACACCTTC. It codes for CASSRDSFYGYTF. The chain uses TRBV7-9 and TRBJ1-2, with TRBD1 identical over 7 bases. CDR1 is SEHNR and CDR2 is FQNEAQ in the germline V gene (reference sequence). V lost 5 bases, J lost 4 bases, and 4 bases stayed unmatched. This CDR3 is built from 13 residues.